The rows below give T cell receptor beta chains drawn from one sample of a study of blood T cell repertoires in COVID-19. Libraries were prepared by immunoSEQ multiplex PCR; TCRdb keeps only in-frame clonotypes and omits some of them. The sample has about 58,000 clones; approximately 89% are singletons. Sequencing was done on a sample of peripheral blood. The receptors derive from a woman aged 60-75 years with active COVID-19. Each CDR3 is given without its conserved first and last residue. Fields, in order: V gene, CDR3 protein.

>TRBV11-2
ASSLGASGETQY
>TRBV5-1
ASSLAYPGTGDGYT
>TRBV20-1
SASGDTNYGYT
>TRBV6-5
ASRAGGPSGNTIY
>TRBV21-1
ASPNNLARSPLH
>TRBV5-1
ASSLSGPETQY
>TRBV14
ASSLAEASYNEQF
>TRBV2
ASSLEAFEQY
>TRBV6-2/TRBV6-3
ASSPTGNNEQF
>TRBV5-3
ARSLSTYEQY
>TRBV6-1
ASSEVGVQPQH
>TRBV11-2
ASSQQQGRGSPLH
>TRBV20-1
SARENSPLH
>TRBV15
ATSRVREENYGYT
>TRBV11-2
ASSFGGGTYEQY
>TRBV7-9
ASSFTSQETQY
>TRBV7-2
ASSSLSVAGGLQETQY
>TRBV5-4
ASSLGWGRVGEQF
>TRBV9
ASSLGLAGGFTDTQY
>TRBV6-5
ASTPNAYHHTEAF
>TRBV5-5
ASSAPGNSMNSPLH
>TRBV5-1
ASSKTGSPTNEKLF
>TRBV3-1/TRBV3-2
ASSLQGPANTGELF
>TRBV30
AWSVQFGRGLNTEAF
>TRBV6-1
ASSEGTRSPEQY
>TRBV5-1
ASSTTSASYNEQF